These 10 T cell receptor beta chains were all obtained from the same sample, sequenced in a study of early T cells in non-severe SARS-CoV-2 infection. Each CDR3 protein gets one entry after TCRdb re-called the 5' RACE reads with MiXCR. Seen here are 45,000 to 65,000 distinct CDR3 sequences, roughly 12% observed once, and the top ten hold approximately 2.5%. Material: whole blood, obtained at baseline. These receptor sequences come from an adult who was a healthcare worker with PCR-confirmed SARS-CoV-2 infection or an uninfected control (not recorded which).

The chain links TRBV4-3 to TRBJ1-5; 9 positions match TRBD1. This CDR3 is built from 16 residues. The junction had 6 bases not matched to a gene; V was cut back by 0 bases and J by 6 bases. Germline loops: CDR1 LGHNA, CDR2 YSLEER. CDR3 coding DNA: TGCGCCAGCAGCCAAGAACAGGGGGCGGGCGGTCAGCCCCAGCATTTT. Translated: CASSQEQGAGGQPQHF.

This clonotype has a handful of counts. The rearrangement links TRBV2 to TRBJ2-7, with TRBD1 as a possible D gene (5 bases). The CDR3 loop spans 16 amino acids. Germline lookup yields CDR1 SNHLY and CDR2 FYNNEI. V dropped 5 bases and J dropped 3 bases, with 20 bases sitting between them. CDR3 DNA: TGTGCCAGCAGTCGAAGGGGCAACAGTATCCTCTACGAGCAGTACTTC. Encoded protein: CASSRRGNSILYEQYF.

This clonotype was recorded a few times. This chain uses TRBV7-8 with TRBJ2-1; 7 bases align to TRBD2. V was pared by 6 bases and J by 7 bases, with 12 bases of the junction left unmatched. This CDR3 spans 15 amino acids. Germline CDR1 and CDR2: SGHVS and FQNEAQ. The CDR3 sequence is CASRPSGASLNEQFF. For the CDR3, the DNA is TGTGCCAGCAGACCAAGCGGGGCCTCCTTGAATGAGCAGTTCTTC.

This clonotype was observed a handful of times. The genes are TRBV7-6 and TRBJ2-1, with 10 bases fitting TRBD2. Germline CDR1 SGHVS, CDR2 FNYEAQ. The ends lost 2 bases at V and 7 bases at J; junction bases unmatched: 5. The CDR3 totals 15 residues. The CDR3: CASSLSGRASNEQFF. As DNA, the CDR3 is TGTGCCAGCAGCTTAAGCGGGAGGGCCAGTAATGAGCAGTTCTTC. The full variable domain, completed using reference TRBV7-6 and TRBJ2-1, is GAGVSQSPRYKVTKRGQDVALRCDPISGHVSLYWYRQALGQGPEFLTYFNYEAQQDKSGLPNDRFSAERPEGSISTLTIQRTEQRDSAMYRCASSLSGRASNEQFFGPGTRLTVL.

The chain has TRBV7-2 and TRBJ1-1, with no clear D. The germline gives CDR1 SGHTA, CDR2 FQGNSA. V was cut by 7 bases and J by 1 base, with 13 bases left in between. The CDR3 sequence is 14 residues long. The DNA of the CDR3 is TGTGCCAGCACCCAACCTGTGGGGAACACTGAAGCTTTCTTT. This sequence encodes CASTQPVGNTEAFF.

This clonotype was seen ten or more times. This chain connects TRBV2 to TRBJ1-5, with D maybe TRBD1 (6 bases). Germline V CDR1 and CDR2: SNHLY, FYNNEI. V was cut by 6 bases and J by 0 bases, with 12 bases left in between. The CDR3 runs to 15 residues. CDR3 loop: CASRGGDNSNQPQHF. The CDR3 coding sequence is TGTGCCAGCAGGGGGGGCGATAATAGCAATCAGCCCCAGCATTTT.

This clonotype was counted only a few times. This chain joins TRBV2 and TRBJ2-1; the match to TRBD1 covers 8 bases. The CDR3 is made up of 16 amino acids. Germline lookup yields CDR1 SNHLY and CDR2 FYNNEI. V was pared by 1 base and J by 9 bases, with 11 bases of the junction left unmatched. Here the CDR3 DNA reads TGTGCCAGCAGTGAAGTTATAACAGGGGGTGGACCTGAGCAGTTCTTC. This encodes CASSEVITGGGPEQFF.

This clonotype was observed many times. This sequence joins TRBV28 and TRBJ1-2, with D perhaps TRBD1 (5 bases). This CDR3 comprises 17 residues. Per the germline V gene, CDR1 is MDHEN and CDR2 is SYDVKM. Between the trimmed V and J ends, which lost 4 bases and 4 bases, there was a span of 22 bases. The CDR3, as DNA: TGTGCCAGCAGTTCTACTACCCTGGGGGTTAGGTCCTATGGCTACACCTTC. This sequence encodes CASSSTTLGVRSYGYTF.

The chain recombines TRBV19 with TRBJ2-7; tentative D call: TRBD2 (5 bases). V lost 7 bases and J 3 bases, leaving 19 bases between the germline ends. Germline CDR1 reads LNHDA; CDR2 reads SQIVND (reference sequence). This CDR3 contains 15 residues. This CDR3 is CASNVQDSPNYEQYF. The CDR3 nucleotides are TGTGCCAGTAATGTTCAGGACTCGCCGAACTACGAGCAGTACTTC.

This clonotype was counted ten times or more. The chain has TRBV5-5 and TRBJ2-3; D not resolved. The germline V gene has CDR1 SGHKS and CDR2 YYEKEE (reference sequence). V was trimmed by 0 bases and J by 6 bases, leaving 5 bases between them. This CDR3 is 12 amino acids long. The CDR3 here is CASSLDVDTQYF. CDR3 coding DNA: TGTGCCAGCAGCTTGGATGTGGATACGCAGTATTTT.